A selection of T cell receptor beta chains follows, all from one sample in a study of blood T cell repertoires in COVID-19. Clones were sequenced by immunoSEQ multiplex PCR, and TCRdb holds only the in-frame ones, with some missing. The repertoire includes hundreds of thousands of clones, about 88% of them detected once, and approximately 1.5% sits in the top ten. Input material: PBMCs or T cells enriched from blood (not recorded which). These receptor sequences come from a young woman who had been exposed to COVID-19. The CDR3 runs from the conserved cysteine through the conserved F or W. The D gene is left open where the match is weak. Clone size is shown for a subset of rows, as once, few, many or a class of expanded clone.

TRBJ2-7 | TRBD1 | TRBV9 | 15 | NA | TGTGCCAGCAGCGTTACGGGACAGGGGACCTACGAGCAGTACTTC | CASSVTGQGTYEQYF
TRBJ1-1 | NA | TRBV28 | 15 | NA | TGTGCCAGCAGTTTTGGAGGGTTTGACAGTACTGAAGCTTTCTTT | CASSFGGFDSTEAFF
TRBJ2-1 | NA | TRBV7-3 | 14 | NA | TGTGCCAGCAGCCTAGGCTCGTCAAACAATGAGCAGTTCTTC | CASSLGSSNNEQFF
TRBJ2-3 | NA | TRBV19 | 14 | once | TGTGCCAGTAGTATTTCACACGTCACAGATACGCAGTATTTT | CASSISHVTDTQYF
TRBJ2-3 | TRBD1 | TRBV5-6 | 14 | NA | TGTGCCAGCAGCTTGGGAGGGGGCTCAGATACGCAGTATTTT | CASSLGGGSDTQYF
TRBJ2-7 | NA | TRBV4-2 | 15 | NA | TGTGCCAGCAGCCCCATCGGGACTTTGGCCTACGAGCAGTACTTC | CASSPIGTLAYEQYF
TRBJ2-2 | NA | TRBV9 | 15 | few | TGTGCCAGCAGCGTAGGGCCCGGGATTACCGGGGAGCTGTTTTTT | CASSVGPGITGELFF
TRBJ1-5 | NA | TRBV21-1 | 15 | NA | TGTGCCAGCAGCGGCGGGACAGAGGAGAGTCAGCCCCAGCATTTT | CASSGGTEESQPQHF
TRBJ2-3 | TRBD2 | TRBV5-1 | 15 | NA | TGCGCCAGCAGCTTAGGACTAGCGGGAGCAGATACGCAGTATTTT | CASSLGLAGADTQYF
TRBJ2-7 | TRBD1 | TRBV27 | 14 | NA | TGTGCCAGTAATTTGACAGGGCGGGCCTACGAGCAGTACTTC | CASNLTGRAYEQYF
TRBJ2-3 | NA | TRBV5-4 | 14 | NA | TGTGCCAGCAGCTTTTTTGCAGGGTCCGATACGCAGTATTTT | CASSFFAGSDTQYF
TRBJ2-5 | TRBD1 | TRBV18 | 14 | NA | TGTGCCAGCTCACGACAGGGGGCAAGGGAGACCCAGTACTTC | CASSRQGARETQYF
TRBJ1-2 | TRBD1 | TRBV4-2 | 16 | NA | TGTGCCAGCAGCCGAGGGGGACAGCTCCAGTCCTATGGCTACACCTTC | CASSRGGQLQSYGYTF
TRBJ1-5 | NA | TRBV27 | 15 | NA | TGTGCCAGCAGACCACAGGGTTATAGCAATCAGCCCCAGCATTTT | CASRPQGYSNQPQHF
TRBJ1-6 | NA | TRBV6-6 | 14 | NA | TGTGCCAGCAGTTACGAAGCCAATAATTCACCCCTCCACTTT | CASSYEANNSPLHF
TRBJ2-7 | TRBD1 | TRBV25-1 | 15 | NA | TGTGCCAGCAGTGCCGCCGGGACAGGATACTACGAGCAGTACTTC | CASSAAGTGYYEQYF
TRBJ1-5 | NA | TRBV28 | 15 | NA | TGTGCCAGCAGTTTAGCAGGTGCCTTCAATCAGCCCCAGCATTTT | CASSLAGAFNQPQHF
TRBJ1-4 | NA | TRBV18 | 13 | once | TGTGCCAGCTCACGAGGCCTCAATGAAAAACTGTTTTTT | CASSRGLNEKLFF
TRBJ1-2 | TRBD1 | TRBV28 | 19 | NA | TGTGCCAGCAGTTTTCCGACCTCTACTCAGGGACAGGGGGTCCAGGGCTACACCTTC | CASSFPTSTQGQGVQGYTF
TRBJ1-1 | NA | TRBV7-9 | 13 | NA | TGTGCCAGCGGAGGGGCGGCGGGCACTGAAGCTTTCTTT | CASGGAAGTEAFF
TRBJ1-5 | TRBD1 | TRBV19 | 14 | NA | TGTGCCAGTGGACAGGGGGGCCTTTATCAGCCCCAGCATTTT | CASGQGGLYQPQHF
TRBJ2-7 | TRBD1 | TRBV4-3 | 15 | NA | TGCGCCAGCAGCCAAGATCGGGACAGCCCCTACGAGCAGTACTTC | CASSQDRDSPYEQYF
TRBJ1-3 | NA | TRBV6-5 | 14 | NA | TGTGCCAGCAGTTACCGGGGAGCTGGAAACACCATATATTTT | CASSYRGAGNTIYF
TRBJ1-3 | NA | TRBV12-3/TRBV12-4 | 13 | NA | TGTGCCAGCAGTGCGGGCAACCGAAACACCATATATTTT | CASSAGNRNTIYF
TRBJ2-7 | NA | TRBV4-1 | 14 | NA | TGCGCCAGCAGCCAAGCCTCCTCCCTCTACGAGCAGTACTTC | CASSQASSLYEQYF
TRBJ1-4 | TRBD1 | TRBV6-5 | 13 | NA | TGTGCCAGCAGGCCGGGACAGCGGGAAAAACTGTTTTTT | CASRPGQREKLFF
TRBJ2-3 | TRBD2 | TRBV5-4 | 20 | NA | TGTGCCAGCAGCTCCCAGGGACTAGCGGGAAAGTGGACTAGCACAGATACGCAGTATTTT | CASSSQGLAGKWTSTDTQYF
TRBJ1-4 | NA | TRBV2 | 15 | NA | TGTGCCAGCAGTGGAGGGGGAACAACTAATGAAAAACTGTTTTTT | CASSGGGTTNEKLFF
TRBJ1-6 | NA | TRBV28 | 17 | NA | TGTGCCAGCAGTTTCGGCAGACTAAGCTCCTATAATTCACCCCTCCACTTT | CASSFGRLSSYNSPLHF
TRBJ1-1 | NA | TRBV28 | 13 | NA | TGTGCCAGCAGTTTATCGCCGGGGACTGAAGCTTTCTTT | CASSLSPGTEAFF
TRBJ2-4 | TRBD2 | TRBV11-2 | 14 | NA | TGTGCCAGCAGGGCGGGGGGGTCCAAAAACATTCAGTACTTC | CASRAGGSKNIQYF
TRBJ1-5 | TRBD1 | TRBV28 | 15 | NA | TGTGCCAGCACCCGACAGGGAGGTAGCAATCAGCCCCAGCATTTT | CASTRQGGSNQPQHF
TRBJ2-3 | NA | TRBV19 | 16 | once | TGTGCCAGTACGCTACAATACCCCGGGGTAACAGATACGCAGTATTTT | CASTLQYPGVTDTQYF